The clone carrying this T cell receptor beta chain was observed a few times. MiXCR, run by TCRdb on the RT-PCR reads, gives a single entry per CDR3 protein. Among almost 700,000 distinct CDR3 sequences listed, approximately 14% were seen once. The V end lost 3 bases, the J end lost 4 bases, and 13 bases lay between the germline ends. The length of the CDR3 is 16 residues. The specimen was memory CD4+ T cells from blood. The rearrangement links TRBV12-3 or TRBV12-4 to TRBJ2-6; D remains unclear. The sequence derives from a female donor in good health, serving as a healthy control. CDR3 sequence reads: CASSLQSGLGANVLTF. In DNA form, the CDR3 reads TGTGCCAGCAGTTTGCAAAGTGGTCTGGGGGCCAACGTCCTGACTTTC.